The T cell receptor (beta chain) under discussion was sequenced for a study of T cells in Graves' hyperthyroidism and ophthalmopathy. Enrolled ophthalmopathy patients presented with a Clinical Activity Score of at least 3, a NOSPECS grade of at least 4, and disease duration under 3 months. Diagnostic decisions used clinical symptoms, serum thyroxine and TRAb, thyroid ultrasound and orbital computed tomography. The source material, RNA transcripts, was used to amplify TCR beta CDR3 regions. Initially, a first-round RT-PCR of the TCR CDR3 employed the HTBI primer set. TCRdb re-called the multiplex PCR reads with MiXCR, one entry per CDR3 protein. The table lists more than 350,000 distinct CDR3 sequences, roughly 14% of them singletons. This clonotype has more than one count but fewer than ten. The antigen remains unidentified. Germline V gene data show CDR1 as DFQATT and CDR2 as SNEGSKA (reference sequence). With 2 bases removed from V and 0 bases from J, the gap between germline ends came to 11 bases. The CDR3 length is 15 residues.

Study-level results: In blood, most of the thyroid clonotypes expanded above 0.001 were also present.

The material sequenced was blood. This clonotype was obtained from a woman younger than 45 with Graves' ophthalmopathy. The gene calls are TRBV20-1 and TRBJ1-3; D remains ambiguous. CDR3 in DNA: TGCAGTGCTAGACAAATACGGATCTCTGGAAACACCATATATTTT. Protein product: CSARQIRISGNTIYF.